This TCR beta chain was recorded in a study of T cell repertoires in cytomegalovirus infection (dated by TCRdb to about 2019). Concerning the study at large: Alongside well-studied HLA-B-restricted epitopes, the peptide stimulations were aimed at recently identified HLA-C-restricted CMV epitopes, whose presentation resists viral immunomodulation. Because public TCR beta signatures pointed to carriage of CMV infection together with the matching HLA type, the HLA type of each donor mattered for the analysis. Broader findings and caveats from the paper: The ex vivo response was dominated by HLA-C-restricted CMV-specific TCR beta clonotypes, which also provided the single most frequent clonotype in two of eight donors. In both this cohort and an independent cohort of 350 or so donors, the cumulative frequency of public TCR beta family members distinguished carriers of CMV infection plus the relevant HLA type.

The sample's treatment or condition label, in plain terms: in vitro stimulation with specific CMV peptide epitopes to enrich CMV-specific T cells. This clonotype was detected only a few times. Its antigen is not yet known. Per-nucleotide qualities are absent, and no much larger clonotype sits a single base away. Sequencing used an Illumina HiSeq 1500. TCRdb cleaned the public reads at Q25 with fastp, built clones with MiXCR and kept in-frame beta chains. Rows merge per CDR3 protein into single entries with the most common DNA and genes. The sample profile shows about 830,000 distinct CDR3 sequences; over 25% of them were found once. The top ten hold around 12% of the sample. A distance of 14 bases separates the germline ends of V and J, which lose 2 bases and 1 base respectively. As encoded in the germline V gene, CDR1 is SGHVS while CDR2 is FNYEAQ. The CDR3 spans 17 residues, from the cysteine through the phenylalanine. The retained sequence is limited to the CDR3, 51 bases, with the frame set at the first base.

This specimen consisted of cultured CD8+ T cells from PBMCs, obtained from culture after CMV antigen stimulation. The chain links TRBV7-6 with TRBJ2-2; the D gene could be either TRBD1 or TRBD2, each agreeing at 5 bases. The receptor was isolated from a human donor in good health (CMV status not recorded). Some clones in this sample may be carry-over from other donors' samples. The nucleotides are TGTGCCAGCAGCTTAACGGGGCCTCTCCTGAACACCGGGGAGCTGTTTTTT. Its amino acids are CASSLTGPLLNTGELFF.